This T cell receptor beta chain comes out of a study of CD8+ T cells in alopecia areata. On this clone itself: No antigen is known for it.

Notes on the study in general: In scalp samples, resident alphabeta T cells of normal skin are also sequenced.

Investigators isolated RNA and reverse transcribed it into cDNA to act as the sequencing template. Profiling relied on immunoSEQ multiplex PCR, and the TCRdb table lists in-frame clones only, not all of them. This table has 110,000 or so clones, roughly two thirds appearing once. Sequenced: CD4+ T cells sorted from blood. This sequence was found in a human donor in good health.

CDR3 residues: CASSPPGSSSYNEQFF. The DNA for the CDR3 is TGTGCCAGTAGTCCCCCGGGAAGCAGCTCCTACAATGAGCAGTTCTTC. The V gene is TRBV19, the J gene TRBJ2-1, with D tentatively TRBD2 (5 bases). Germline CDR1 and CDR2: LNHDA and SQIVND (reference sequence). V shed 5 bases and J shed 0 bases, with 14 bases lying between them. The CDR3 runs to 16 residues.